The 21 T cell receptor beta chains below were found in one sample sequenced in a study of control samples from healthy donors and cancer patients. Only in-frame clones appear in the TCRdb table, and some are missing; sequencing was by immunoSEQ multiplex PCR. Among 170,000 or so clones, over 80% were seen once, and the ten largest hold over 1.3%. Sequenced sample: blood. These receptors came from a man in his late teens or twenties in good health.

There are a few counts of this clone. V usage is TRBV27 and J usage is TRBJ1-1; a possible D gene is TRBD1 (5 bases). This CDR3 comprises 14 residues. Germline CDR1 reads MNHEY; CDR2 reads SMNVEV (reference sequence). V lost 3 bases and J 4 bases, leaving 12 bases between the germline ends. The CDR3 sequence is CASSFRQRGTEAFF. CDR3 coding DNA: TGTGCCAGCAGTTTTAGACAGCGTGGCACTGAAGCTTTCTTT.

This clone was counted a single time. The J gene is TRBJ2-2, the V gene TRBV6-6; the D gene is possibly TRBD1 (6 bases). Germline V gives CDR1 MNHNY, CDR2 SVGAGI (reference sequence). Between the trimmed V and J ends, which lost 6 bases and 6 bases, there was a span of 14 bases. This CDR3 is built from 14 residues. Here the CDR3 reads CASSMRQVSGELFF. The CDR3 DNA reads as TGTGCCAGCAGCATGAGACAGGTGTCCGGGGAGCTGTTTTTT.

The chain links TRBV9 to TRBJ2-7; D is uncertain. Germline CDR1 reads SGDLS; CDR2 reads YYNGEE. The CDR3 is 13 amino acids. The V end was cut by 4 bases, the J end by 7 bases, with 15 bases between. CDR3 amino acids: CASSRVGLGEQYF. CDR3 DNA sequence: TGTGCCAGCAGCCGTGTGGGGTTAGGGGAGCAGTACTTC.

DNA for the CDR3: TGTGCCAGCAGTGAAGCGCGGACAGTGGGGGGTTCACCCCTCCACTTT. This sequence encodes CASSEARTVGGSPLHF. This chain joins TRBV2 and TRBJ1-6; maybe TRBD1 (6 bases). From germline, CDR1 is SNHLY and CDR2 FYNNEI. With 0 bases removed from V and 9 bases from J, the gap between germline ends came to 15 bases. The CDR3 extends over 16 amino acids.

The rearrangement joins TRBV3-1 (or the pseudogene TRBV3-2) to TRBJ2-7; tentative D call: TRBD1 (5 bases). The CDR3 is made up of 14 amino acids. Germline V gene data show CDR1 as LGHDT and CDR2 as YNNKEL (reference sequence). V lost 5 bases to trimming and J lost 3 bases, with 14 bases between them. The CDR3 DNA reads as TGTGCCAGCAGCTACAGGAACCGGGTCTACGAGCAGTACTTC. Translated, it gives CASSYRNRVYEQYF.

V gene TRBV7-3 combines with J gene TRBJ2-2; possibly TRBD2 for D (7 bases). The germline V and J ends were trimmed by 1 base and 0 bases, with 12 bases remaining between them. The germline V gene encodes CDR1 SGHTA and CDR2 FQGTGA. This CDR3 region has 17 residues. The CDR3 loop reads CASSLSGGGANTGELFF. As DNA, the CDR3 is TGTGCCAGCAGCTTAAGTGGCGGGGGCGCGAACACCGGGGAGCTGTTTTTT. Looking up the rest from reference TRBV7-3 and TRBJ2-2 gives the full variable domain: GAGVSQTPSNKVTEKGKYVELRCDPISGHTALYWYRQSLGQGPEFLIYFQGTGAADDSGLPNDRFFAVRPEGSVSTLKIQRTERGDSAVYLCASSLSGGGANTGELFFGEGSRLTVL.

CDR3 nucleotide sequence: TGTGCCAGCAGTTCGGGACAGGGGGCCGGGGCCAACGTCCTGACTTTC. Amino acids: CASSSGQGAGANVLTF. This chain uses TRBV28 with TRBJ2-6; 12 positions agree with TRBD1. The length of the CDR3 is 16 residues. Losses at the gene ends were 4 bases for V and 4 bases for J; bases not matched to a gene: 2. Germline V gives CDR1 MDHEN, CDR2 SYDVKM.

The chain's CDR3 is CSVTPLAGDSYNEQFF. DNA of the CDR3: TGCAGCGTGACCCCTCTAGCGGGTGACTCCTACAATGAGCAGTTCTTC. The chain combines TRBV29-1 with TRBJ2-1; 8 nucleotides align to TRBD2. Germline V lookup: CDR1 SQVTM, CDR2 ANQGSEA. J gave up 0 bases and V 6 bases, and 10 bases lay outside the gene matches. The CDR3 length is 16 residues.

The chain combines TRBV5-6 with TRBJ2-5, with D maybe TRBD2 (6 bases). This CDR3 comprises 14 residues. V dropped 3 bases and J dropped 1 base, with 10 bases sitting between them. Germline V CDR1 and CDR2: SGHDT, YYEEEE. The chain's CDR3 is CASSYRELQETQYF. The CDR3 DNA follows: TGTGCCAGCAGCTACCGGGAGCTCCAAGAGACCCAGTACTTC. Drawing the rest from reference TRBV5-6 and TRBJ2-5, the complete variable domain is DAGVTQSPTHLIKTRGQQVTLRCSPKSGHDTVSWYQQALGQGPQFIFQYYEEEERQRGNFPDRFSGHQFPNYSSELNVNALLLGDSALYLCASSYRELQETQYFGPGTRLLVL.

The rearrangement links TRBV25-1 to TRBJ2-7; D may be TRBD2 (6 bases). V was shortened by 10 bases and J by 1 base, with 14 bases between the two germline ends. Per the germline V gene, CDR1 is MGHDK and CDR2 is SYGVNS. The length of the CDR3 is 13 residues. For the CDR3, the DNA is TGTGCCACGCAGGGACTCATTTCCTACGAGCAGTACTTC. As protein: CATQGLISYEQYF.

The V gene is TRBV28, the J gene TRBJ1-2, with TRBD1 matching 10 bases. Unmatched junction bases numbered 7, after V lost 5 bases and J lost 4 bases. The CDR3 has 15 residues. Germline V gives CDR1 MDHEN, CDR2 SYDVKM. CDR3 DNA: TGTGCCAGCAGTCCTGCGGGACAGGGGTCCTATGGCTACACCTTC. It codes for CASSPAGQGSYGYTF.

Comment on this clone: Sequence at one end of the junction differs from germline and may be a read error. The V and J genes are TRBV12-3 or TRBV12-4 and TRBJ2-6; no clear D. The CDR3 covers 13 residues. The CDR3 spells CASRFSGANVLTF. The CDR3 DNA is TGTGCCAGCCGTTTTAGTGGGGCCAACGTCCTGACTTTC.

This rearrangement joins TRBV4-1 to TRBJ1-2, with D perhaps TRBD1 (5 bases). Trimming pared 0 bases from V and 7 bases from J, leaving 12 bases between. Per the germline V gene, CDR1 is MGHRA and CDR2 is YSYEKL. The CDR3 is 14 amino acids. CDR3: CASSQEKGLLGYTF. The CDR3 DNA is TGCGCCAGCAGCCAAGAAAAGGGGCTCCTTGGCTACACCTTC.

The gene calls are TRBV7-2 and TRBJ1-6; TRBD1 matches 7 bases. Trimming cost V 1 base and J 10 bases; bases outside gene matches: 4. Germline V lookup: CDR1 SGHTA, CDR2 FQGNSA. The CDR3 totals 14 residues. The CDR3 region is CASSLGTGGSPLHF. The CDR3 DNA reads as TGTGCCAGCAGCTTAGGGACAGGCGGGTCACCCCTCCACTTT.

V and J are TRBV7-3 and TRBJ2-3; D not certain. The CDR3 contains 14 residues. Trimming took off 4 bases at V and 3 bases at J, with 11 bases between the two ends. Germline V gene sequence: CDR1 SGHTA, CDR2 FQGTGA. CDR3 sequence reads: CASSSATSTDTQYF. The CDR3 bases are TGTGCCAGCAGCTCAGCGACTTCAACAGATACGCAGTATTTT.

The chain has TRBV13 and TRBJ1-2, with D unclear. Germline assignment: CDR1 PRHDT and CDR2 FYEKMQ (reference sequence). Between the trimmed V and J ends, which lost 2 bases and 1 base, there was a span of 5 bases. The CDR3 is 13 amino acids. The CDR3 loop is CASSLRGNYGYTF. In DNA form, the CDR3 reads TGTGCCAGCAGCTTACGGGGTAACTATGGCTACACCTTC.

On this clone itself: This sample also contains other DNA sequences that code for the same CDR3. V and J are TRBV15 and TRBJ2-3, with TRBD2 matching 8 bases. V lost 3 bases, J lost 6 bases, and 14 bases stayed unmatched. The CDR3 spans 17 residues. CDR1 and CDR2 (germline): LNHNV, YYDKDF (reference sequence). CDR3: CATSRGRSGGGLDTQYF. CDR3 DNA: TGTGCCACCAGCAGGGGTCGGAGCGGGGGCGGTCTGGATACGCAGTATTTT.

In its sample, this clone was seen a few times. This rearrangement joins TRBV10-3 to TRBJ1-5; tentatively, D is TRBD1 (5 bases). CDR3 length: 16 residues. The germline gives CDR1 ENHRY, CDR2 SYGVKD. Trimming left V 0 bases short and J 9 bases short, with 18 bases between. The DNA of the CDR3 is TGTGCCATCAGTGAGTCGGCAGGGAAAGGCGAATGGCCCCAGCATTTT. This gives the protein CAISESAGKGEWPQHF.

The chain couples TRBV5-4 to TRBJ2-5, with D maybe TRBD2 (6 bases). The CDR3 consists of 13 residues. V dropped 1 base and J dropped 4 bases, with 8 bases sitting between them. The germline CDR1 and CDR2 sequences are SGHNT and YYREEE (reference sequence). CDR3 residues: CASSLQGGETQYF. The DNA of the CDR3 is TGTGCCAGCAGCTTGCAGGGAGGAGAGACCCAGTACTTC.

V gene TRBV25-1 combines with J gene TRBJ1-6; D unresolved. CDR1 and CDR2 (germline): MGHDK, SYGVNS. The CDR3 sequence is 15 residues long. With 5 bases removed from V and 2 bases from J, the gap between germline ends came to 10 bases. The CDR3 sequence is CASSPTVAYNSPLHF. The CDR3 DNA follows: TGTGCCAGCAGTCCTACAGTCGCCTATAATTCACCCCTCCACTTT.

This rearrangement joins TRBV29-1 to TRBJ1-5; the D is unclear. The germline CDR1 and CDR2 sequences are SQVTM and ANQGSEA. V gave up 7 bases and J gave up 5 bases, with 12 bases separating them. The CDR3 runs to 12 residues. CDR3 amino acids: CSDLSEHQPQHF. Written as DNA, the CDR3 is TGCAGCGATCTCTCCGAACATCAGCCCCAGCATTTT.